Each of the 5 T cell receptor beta chains below was sequenced from the same sample in a study of T cell changes during pregnancy in multiple sclerosis. Here immunoSEQ multiplex PCR was the method, and the copy in TCRdb shows in-frame clones only, minus some. Of about 51,000 clones listed, approximately 90% are singletons. The sequenced sample was CD8+ T cells from peripheral blood mononuclear cells, obtained in the second trimester of pregnancy. These receptor sequences come from a female donor with multiple sclerosis, enrolled in a pregnancy study.

V and J are TRBV6-5 and TRBJ1-1; 8 nucleotides match TRBD1. Germline lookup yields CDR1 MNHEY and CDR2 SVGAGI. The CDR3 consists of 15 residues. The V and J ends lost 6 bases and 3 bases, in that order; junction bases with no gene match: 9. The CDR3: CASSQPQGADTEAFF. The CDR3 nucleotides read TGTGCCAGCAGCCAGCCGCAGGGGGCGGACACTGAAGCTTTCTTT.

The rearrangement uses TRBV7-2 and TRBJ2-7; TRBD2 is a possible D gene (7 bases). Per germline, CDR1 SGHTA and CDR2 FQGNSA. This CDR3 contains 14 residues. V shed 6 bases and J shed 7 bases, with 19 bases lying between them. CDR3 residues: CASSPFGGAGEQYF. CDR3 sequence (DNA): TGTGCCAGCAGTCCATTTGGGGGGGCCGGAGAGCAGTACTTC.

The chain combines TRBV9 with TRBJ2-5; 8 bases align to TRBD2. V shed 10 bases and J 3 bases; nucleotides not matched to a gene: 8. The CDR3 extends over 13 amino acids. Germline V gene sequence: CDR1 SGDLS, CDR2 YYNGEE. The CDR3 region has the DNA TGTGCCGCCGAGGGTAGCGGGGAAGAGACCCAGTACTTC. Residues: CAAEGSGEETQYF. Full variable domain (remainder filled in from reference TRBV9 and TRBJ2-5): DSGVTQTPKHLITATGQRVTLRCSPRSGDLSVYWYQQSLDQGLQFLIQYYNGEERAKGNILERFSAQQFPDLHSELNLSSLELGDSALYFCAAEGSGEETQYFGPGTRLLVL.

The V gene is TRBV29-1, the J gene TRBJ1-2; 8 bases line up with TRBD1. Germline-derived CDR1 and CDR2 are SQVTM and ANQGSEA. The length of the CDR3 is 13 residues. Losses at the gene ends were 5 bases for V and 8 bases for J; bases not matched to a gene: 10. CDR3 sequence reads: CSVSRQGTEGYTF. In nucleotides, the CDR3 is TGCAGCGTTTCGAGACAGGGGACTGAGGGCTACACCTTC.

This clone showed up just once. CDR3 residues: CASSPSGGGYEQYF. CDR3 nucleotide sequence: TGTGCCAGCAGTCCTAGCGGGGGGGGTTACGAGCAGTACTTC. The V and J genes are TRBV7-2 and TRBJ2-7; TRBD2 agrees at 12 bases. Per the germline V gene, CDR1 is SGHTA and CDR2 is FQGNSA. Losses at the gene ends were 6 bases for V and 4 bases for J; bases not matched to a gene: 4. The CDR3 runs to 14 residues.